The 4 T cell receptor beta chains reported below all come from one sample, sequenced in a study of shared clonotypes between healthy human individuals. The protocol was immunoSEQ multiplex PCR, while the TCRdb copy is restricted to in-frame clones and leaves out a portion. The data hold under 600,000 clones, with roughly 95% observed a single time. Sequencing was done on a sample of naive CD4+ T cells sorted from blood. Subset of the sample: CD45RA+ positively selected. The receptors come from a woman under 40 in good health.

In this sample, this clone turned up once. The DNA for the CDR3 is TGCAGCGTTCTCCGGGGAGCGCCGGACACTGAAGCTTTCTTT. This translates into CSVLRGAPDTEAFF. This sequence joins TRBV29-1 and TRBJ1-1; D gene uncertain. V was cut by 5 bases and J by 3 bases, with 16 bases left in between. This CDR3 has 14 residues. Germline V gene data show CDR1 as SQVTM and CDR2 as ANQGSEA.

This chain joins TRBV4-1 and TRBJ1-2, with 7 bases fitting TRBD1. CDR3 length: 17 amino acids. V shed 0 bases and J 7 bases; nucleotides not matched to a gene: 14. Germline CDR1 MGHRA, CDR2 YSYEKL. The CDR3 is CASSQDINRGESGGYTF. The CDR3 nucleotides are TGCGCCAGCAGCCAAGACATAAACAGGGGCGAGTCGGGTGGCTACACCTTC.

The chain combines TRBV7-9 with TRBJ1-2; TRBD1 agrees at 10 bases. The germline V gene encodes CDR1 SEHNR and CDR2 FQNEAQ (reference sequence). This CDR3 contains 17 residues. J lost 4 bases, V lost 8 bases, and 16 bases had no gene match. In DNA, the CDR3 is TGTGCCAGCGAGGGAGGAGACAGGGGGCATCTCGTCTATGGCTACACCTTC. This sequence encodes CASEGGDRGHLVYGYTF. The full variable domain, in which reference TRBV7-9 and TRBJ1-2 provide the parts outside the CDR3, is DTGVSQNPRHKITKRGQNVTFRCDPISEHNRLYWYRQTLGQGPEFLTYFQNEAQLEKSRLLSDRFSAERPKGSFSTLEIQRTEQGDSAMYLCASEGGDRGHLVYGYTFGSGTRLTVV.

The CDR3 protein is CASSFGPASTDTQYF. The CDR3, as DNA: TGTGCCAGCAGCTTCGGTCCGGCTAGCACAGATACGCAGTATTTT. This chain links TRBV5-4 with TRBJ2-3; no clear D. The CDR3 loop spans 15 amino acids. Germline lookup yields CDR1 SGHNT and CDR2 YYREEE (reference sequence). V gave up 2 bases and J gave up 0 bases, with 10 bases separating them.